Here is one T cell receptor beta chain with its context. What it binds is not known. The sample belongs to a study of OX40 agonist ivuxolimab in advanced cancers. Study-level information: Earlier treatment with anti-PD-1, anti-PD-L1 or anti-CTLA-4 was permitted, and 35% to 40% had received some. Regarding the study as a whole: Low clonal expansion, among the lowest seen, marked partial responders at 0.1-3.0 mg/kg. In the expanded peripheral T cells, antigen specificity was never determined.

The CDR3 is made up of 15 amino acids. Germline values: CDR1 SGHTA, CDR2 FQGNSA. Losses at the gene ends were 4 bases for V and 1 base for J; bases not matched to a gene: 2. Clones were read by immunoSEQ multiplex PCR, and TCRdb kept only the in-frame ones, dropping some. The sample lists roughly 90,000 clones, under 95% occurring once. Patients were excluded for autoimmune disease history or systemic immunosuppression. This chain joins TRBV7-2 and TRBJ2-2; 8 nucleotides agree with TRBD2. The sequencing used CD4+ or CD8+ T cells sorted from blood, collected in a trial of the OX40 agonist ivuxolimab. This clonotype originated in an adult with an advanced solid tumor such as melanoma, head and neck, liver or kidney cancer. The CDR3 loop reads CASSSTSGNTGELFF. CDR3 bases: TGTGCCAGCAGCTCAACTAGCGGGAACACCGGGGAGCTGTTTTTT.